The text below deals with one T cell receptor (beta chain). Its target is not known. The isolated RNA, all of it, was reverse transcribed, so expressed TCRB transcripts were what got sequenced. TCRdb's copy holds only in-frame clones and misses some; the assay was immunoSEQ multiplex PCR. The data contain more than 250,000 clones, around 21% of them singletons. These data originate in a study of beta chain features in type 1 diabetes. After removal of 0 bases from V and 6 bases from J, the junction contained 2 bases not matched to a gene. CDR1 and CDR2 (germline): SGDLS, YYNGEE. This CDR3 region has 16 residues. Overall study findings and caveats: Type 1 diabetes patients had TCRB CDR3s that were shorter (moderately but significantly so) in all four CD4+ subsets.

Sequencing was carried out using naive CD4+ T cells from blood. The TCR sequence derives from a woman in her 40s with type 1 diabetes. The V and J genes are TRBV9 and TRBJ2-1; 14 bases align to TRBD2. The CDR3 here is CASSVGTSGGFNEQFF. The CDR3 DNA follows: TGTGCCAGCAGCGTAGGGACTAGCGGGGGGTTCAATGAGCAGTTCTTC.